Presented here are 29 T cell receptor beta chains from one specimen sequenced in a study of T-cell memory formation after mild COVID-19. Using its own MiXCR run on the 5' RACE reads, TCRdb lists one record per CDR3 protein. The sample consists of 90,000 to 120,000 distinct CDR3 sequences, 13% to 15% of them appearing once. What was sequenced was PBMCs or a T cell subset sorted from them (not recorded which). These receptors were obtained from a man aged 18 to 35 who had mild COVID-19 (a few samples of this study predate the infection). Cell type and time point are not known.

The rearrangement uses TRBV4-3 and TRBJ1-5, with TRBD1 as a possible D gene (5 bases). The CDR3 sequence is 17 residues long. Trimming removed 0 bases at V and 5 bases at J, with 17 bases between. Germline values: CDR1 LGHNA, CDR2 YSLEER. This chain's CDR3 is CASSQDWGRVNDQPQHF. The CDR3 nucleotides read TGCGCCAGCAGCCAAGATTGGGGCAGGGTGAATGATCAGCCCCAGCATTTT.

The chain joins TRBV9 to TRBJ1-6; the D gene is possibly TRBD1 (5 bases). Per the germline V gene, CDR1 is SGDLS and CDR2 is YYNGEE. Trimming stripped 4 bases from V and 4 bases from J, with 18 bases between. The CDR3 consists of 17 residues. This CDR3 reads CASSPGGVSGYNSPLHF. CDR3 DNA sequence: TGTGCCAGCAGCCCCGGGGGGGTTAGCGGATATAATTCACCCCTCCACTTT.

In this sample, this clonotype turned up many times. J is TRBJ2-1 and V is TRBV5-1; D perhaps matches TRBD2 (5 bases). CDR1 is SGHRS, CDR2 YFSETQ, per germline. Trimming stripped 3 bases from V and 2 bases from J, with 12 bases between. The length of the CDR3 is 15 residues. CDR3 sequence: CASSWKAVTYNEQFF. CDR3 bases: TGCGCCAGCAGCTGGAAAGCGGTTACCTACAATGAGCAGTTCTTC.

The sample holds many counts of this clonotype. The rearrangement joins TRBV12-5 to TRBJ2-2, with 16 bases lining up with TRBD2. This CDR3 is built from 21 residues. V trimming: 3 bases; J trimming: 3 bases; junction bases outside the gene matches: 13. Germline V CDR1 and CDR2: LGHNT, FRNRAP. CDR3 sequence (DNA): TGTGCTAGTGGTTTCCACCTTCCGGGACTAGCGGGGGGGACCCACACCGGGGAGCTGTTTTTT. This encodes CASGFHLPGLAGGTHTGELFF.

The gene calls are TRBV7-6 and TRBJ1-1; D gene uncertain. Per the germline V gene, CDR1 is SGHVS and CDR2 is FNYEAQ. This CDR3 region has 14 residues. Trimming stripped 5 bases from V and 2 bases from J, with 12 bases between. CDR3 loop: CASSTISQNTEAFF. The CDR3 DNA sequence: TGTGCCAGCAGCACTATATCACAAAACACTGAAGCTTTCTTT.

This clonotype was detected a few times. The chain couples TRBV11-2 to TRBJ1-1; 7 nucleotides line up with TRBD1. CDR3 length equals 16 residues. Germline V gene data show CDR1 as SGHAT and CDR2 as FQNNGV. V trimming: 4 bases; J trimming: 3 bases; junction bases outside the gene matches: 11. The CDR3 DNA is TGTGCCAGCAGCTCAACAGGGGTGTATGGGGACACTGAAGCTTTCTTT. As protein: CASSSTGVYGDTEAFF.

This chain links TRBV7-9 with TRBJ2-3, with a tentative D call TRBD2 (5 bases). Germline CDR1 reads SEHNR; CDR2 reads FQNEAQ (reference sequence). Between the trimmed V and J ends, which lost 8 bases and 2 bases, there was a span of 17 bases. The CDR3 is 15 residues long. For the CDR3, the DNA is TGTGCCAGCGGGGAGAGTGGCATTAACACAGATACGCAGTATTTT. Its protein is CASGESGINTDTQYF.

This clonotype was counted between two and nine times. At one boundary the junction diverges from the germline segment, which might be a read error. The gene calls are TRBV20-1 and TRBJ2-3; D unclear. Germline assignment: CDR1 DFQATT and CDR2 SNEGSKA (reference sequence). The CDR3 extends over 8 amino acids. CDR3 nucleotides: TGCAGTGCTAGAGGCCGGGATTTT. It yields the protein CSARGRDF.

This clonotype appeared a few times. This rearrangement joins TRBV4-1 to TRBJ2-3; 8 bases line up with TRBD2. The CDR3 is 15 amino acids. The V gene end was trimmed by 6 bases and the J gene end by 1 base; junction bases not matched to a gene: 6. Looked up from germline, CDR1 is MGHRA and CDR2 is YSYEKL. CDR3 nucleotide sequence: TGCGCCAGCAGAAATCGGGGGGGCCGCACAGATACGCAGTATTTT. Protein sequence: CASRNRGGRTDTQYF.

This clonotype was observed at least ten times. V usage is TRBV2 and J usage is TRBJ2-3, with D maybe TRBD2 (5 bases). The CDR3 consists of 14 residues. Germline loops: CDR1 SNHLY, CDR2 FYNNEI. V gave up 10 bases and J gave up 4 bases, with 18 bases separating them. This chain's CDR3 is CATLALIGPDTQYF. Here the CDR3 DNA reads TGTGCCACCTTAGCGCTGATAGGCCCAGATACGCAGTATTTT.

This clonotype has a handful of counts. The CDR3 loop is CASSYGVKLFF. In DNA, the CDR3 is TGTGCCAGCAGCTACGGTGTAAAACTGTTTTTT. The chain has TRBV25-1 and TRBJ1-4; D remains unclear. V lost 6 bases to trimming and J lost 10 bases, with 9 bases between them. The CDR3 is 11 residues long. The germline gives CDR1 MGHDK, CDR2 SYGVNS.

This clonotype was observed a few times. DNA of the CDR3: TGCGCCAGCAGCCAAGAGGGACAGGGGATAAACACTGAAGCTTTCTTT. This codes for CASSQEGQGINTEAFF. This rearrangement joins TRBV4-3 to TRBJ1-1, with 10 bases that match TRBD1. The CDR3 is 16 amino acids. Germline CDR1 reads LGHNA; CDR2 reads YSLEER. J was trimmed by 2 bases and V by 0 bases; bases with no gene match: 3.

This clonotype showed up many times. The chain links TRBV6-5 to TRBJ2-5, with unresolved D. Germline assignment: CDR1 MNHEY and CDR2 SVGAGI. CDR3 size: 12 residues. V was cut by 8 bases and J by 6 bases, with 13 bases left in between. CDR3 loop: CASGLAQKTQYF. The CDR3 coding sequence is TGTGCCAGCGGGCTGGCGCAAAAGACCCAGTACTTC.

The chain uses TRBV3-1 and TRBJ2-2; 7 bases align to TRBD2. This CDR3 is built from 19 residues. Unmatched junction bases numbered 14, after V lost 1 base and J lost 3 bases. CDR1 and CDR2 from the germline V gene are LGHDT and YNNKEL (reference sequence). In DNA, the CDR3 is TGTGCCAGCAGCCAAGTCATTCTCCAGGGTCGGGGGGACACCGGGGAGCTGTTTTTT. It encodes CASSQVILQGRGDTGELFF.

This clonotype was seen more than once but under ten times. The chain is built from TRBV12-3 or TRBV12-4 and TRBJ2-2; D may be TRBD2 (6 bases). This CDR3 has 13 amino acids. With 6 bases removed from V and 7 bases from J, the gap between germline ends came to 12 bases. CDR3 DNA: TGTGCCAGCAGACCGGCGGGGAGCGGGGAGCTGTTTTTT. This sequence encodes CASRPAGSGELFF.

The rearrangement joins TRBV15 to TRBJ1-2; a weak D match, TRBD1 (5 bases). The CDR3 covers 17 residues. The V end lost 0 bases, the J end lost 2 bases, and 16 bases lay between the germline ends. Per the germline V gene, CDR1 is LNHNV and CDR2 is YYDKDF (reference sequence). DNA of the CDR3: TGTGCCACCAGCAGAGATCACGGTTTGGCAGGGAACTATGGCTACACCTTC. Amino acids: CATSRDHGLAGNYGYTF.

This clonotype was found a few times. The chain is built from TRBV30 and TRBJ1-1, with 10 bases that match TRBD1. After removal of 7 bases from V and 6 bases from J, the junction contained 8 bases not matched to a gene. The V gene's germline CDR1 is GTSNPN and CDR2 SVGIG (reference sequence). The CDR3 covers 13 residues. The CDR3 here is CAYRDRGPPEAFF. The CDR3 coding sequence is TGTGCCTACCGGGACAGGGGACCTCCTGAAGCTTTCTTT.

The V gene is TRBV29-1, the J gene TRBJ1-1; TRBD1 matches 7 bases. Germline CDR1 reads SQVTM; CDR2 reads ANQGSEA. The trim removed 6 bases at V and 6 bases at J, leaving 7 bases unmatched. CDR3 length: 12 residues. CDR3 in amino acids: CSVPTGTAEAFF. The DNA for the CDR3 is TGCAGCGTCCCGACAGGGACGGCTGAAGCTTTCTTT.

The chain recombines TRBV19 with TRBJ2-7; D unresolved. The CDR3 contains 13 residues. V lost 1 base and J lost 7, with 11 bases in between. Germline assignment: CDR1 LNHDA and CDR2 SQIVND (reference sequence). The CDR3 DNA is TGTGCCAGTAGTATAGTCCAAGGCCGGGAGCAGTACGTC. Its translation: CASSIVQGREQYV.

V gene TRBV20-1 combines with J gene TRBJ2-7, with a tentative D call TRBD1 (5 bases). The germline V gene encodes CDR1 DFQATT and CDR2 SNEGSKA (reference sequence). Trimming cost V 3 bases and J 1 base, with 13 bases left between them. This CDR3 has 14 amino acids. The DNA for the CDR3 is TGCAGTGCTAGTGAGCCAGGGAATTCCTACGAGCAGTACGTC. Translated, it gives CSASEPGNSYEQYV.

The rearrangement joins TRBV9 to TRBJ2-5, with D hard to call. This CDR3 region has 13 residues. Germline CDR1 reads SGDLS; CDR2 reads YYNGEE. Between the trimmed V and J ends, which lost 4 bases and 2 bases, there was a span of 9 bases. The CDR3 here is CASSPDRQETQYF. The CDR3 region has the DNA TGTGCCAGCAGCCCGGACCGACAAGAGACCCAGTACTTC.

This clonotype was found a few times. The CDR3 nucleotides are TGTGCCAGCAGCTTTCAAACCCTAGCGCCAGATACGCAGTATTTT. Protein sequence: CASSFQTLAPDTQYF. The chain recombines TRBV7-9 with TRBJ2-3, with D maybe TRBD2 (6 bases). Germline values: CDR1 SEHNR, CDR2 FQNEAQ (reference sequence). Trimming took off 3 bases at V and 4 bases at J, with 14 bases between the two ends. This CDR3 has 15 residues.

This clonotype has a handful of counts. The rearrangement uses TRBV2 and TRBJ2-5; no definite D call. This CDR3 region has 17 residues. Germline V gene lookup returns CDR1 SNHLY and CDR2 FYNNEI. V lost 5 bases and J lost 3, with 22 bases in between. The CDR3 loop is CASSLTLSAATEETQYF. For the CDR3, the DNA is TGTGCCAGCAGTCTTACCCTGAGCGCGGCTACCGAAGAGACCCAGTACTTC. Based on the CDR3 plus reference TRBV2 and TRBJ2-5, the full variable domain is EPEVTQTPSHQVTQMGQEVILRCVPISNHLYFYWYRQILGQKVEFLVSFYNNEISEKSEIFDDQFSVERPDGSNFTLKIRSTKLEDSAMYFCASSLTLSAATEETQYFGPGTRLLVL.

This clonotype was detected many times. This sequence joins TRBV6-5 and TRBJ1-1; unclear D gene. Trimming pared 8 bases from V and 4 bases from J, leaving 14 bases between. CDR1 MNHEY and CDR2 SVGAGI come from the germline V gene. This CDR3 has 13 residues. CDR3 in amino acids: CASGPSLLTEAFF. The CDR3, as DNA: TGTGCCAGCGGGCCGTCTCTTCTCACTGAAGCTTTCTTT.

Only a few counts were recorded for this clonotype. The chain employs TRBV20-1 and TRBJ2-1, with 8 bases lining up with TRBD2. CDR3 length: 16 residues. The germline CDR1 and CDR2 sequences are DFQATT and SNEGSKA (reference sequence). V shed 3 bases and J 10 bases; nucleotides not matched to a gene: 17. The CDR3 reads CSARYGSGNPMEEQFF. The CDR3 DNA reads TGCAGTGCTAGGTACGGTAGCGGGAATCCGATGGAGGAGCAGTTCTTC.

This clonotype occurred many times. This chain joins TRBV12-3 or TRBV12-4 and TRBJ2-5, with D possibly being TRBD1 (6 bases). Trimming pared 4 bases from V and 3 bases from J, leaving 12 bases between. The CDR3 length is 14 residues. The CDR3 loop is CASSSNRVKETQYF. The CDR3 DNA follows: TGTGCCAGCAGTTCAAACAGGGTCAAAGAGACCCAGTACTTC.

The sample holds a few counts of this clonotype. The chain combines TRBV6-1 with TRBJ2-7; 9 positions match TRBD1. This CDR3 is 14 amino acids long. With 4 bases clipped from V and 5 bases from J, the junction kept 6 bases outside the gene matches. Per germline, CDR1 MNHNS and CDR2 SASEGT. The CDR3 loop reads CASSGGQGSDEQYF. DNA for the CDR3: TGTGCCAGCAGTGGGGGACAGGGATCCGACGAGCAGTACTTC.

The chain's CDR3 is CASSLEGYVAGGPSTTGELFF. CDR3 nucleotides: TGTGCCAGCAGCTTAGAGGGTTATGTAGCGGGGGGGCCTTCGACCACCGGGGAGCTGTTTTTT. V is TRBV7-2 and J is TRBJ2-2, with TRBD2 identical over 11 bases. V trimming: 1 base; J trimming: 4 bases; junction bases outside the gene matches: 17. The CDR3 has 21 residues. Germline V gene sequence: CDR1 SGHTA, CDR2 FQGNSA.

The genes are TRBV11-2 and TRBJ1-1; no definite D call. The CDR3 spans 13 residues. Deletions cut 1 base from V and 11 bases from J, with 14 bases between. Germline V gene data show CDR1 as SGHAT and CDR2 as FQNNGV. The CDR3 coding sequence is TGTGCCAGCAGCTTAGCGTTGGGCAGGTGGGCTTTCTTT. This codes for CASSLALGRWAFF.